This T cell receptor (beta chain) was recovered during a study of T cell repertoires in cytomegalovirus infection. TCRdb redid the calling of the reads with MiXCR, one entry per CDR3 protein. This sample has about 490,000 distinct CDR3 sequences; around 27% occur once, and the top ten carry 13%. Specimen: PBMCs. This sequence was found in a human donor in good health (CMV status not recorded). Some clones in this sample may be carry-over from other donors' samples.

CDR3 sequence reads: CSAPTGGSAKNIQYF. Here the CDR3 DNA reads TGCAGTGCCCCCACAGGGGGTTCGGCCAAAAACATTCAGTACTTC. The V call is TRBV20-1, the J call TRBJ2-4; 8 bases line up with TRBD1. From germline, CDR1 is DFQATT and CDR2 SNEGSKA (reference sequence). Germline trimming cut 6 bases from V and 1 base from J; bases unmatched to any gene: 8. The CDR3 is made up of 15 amino acids.